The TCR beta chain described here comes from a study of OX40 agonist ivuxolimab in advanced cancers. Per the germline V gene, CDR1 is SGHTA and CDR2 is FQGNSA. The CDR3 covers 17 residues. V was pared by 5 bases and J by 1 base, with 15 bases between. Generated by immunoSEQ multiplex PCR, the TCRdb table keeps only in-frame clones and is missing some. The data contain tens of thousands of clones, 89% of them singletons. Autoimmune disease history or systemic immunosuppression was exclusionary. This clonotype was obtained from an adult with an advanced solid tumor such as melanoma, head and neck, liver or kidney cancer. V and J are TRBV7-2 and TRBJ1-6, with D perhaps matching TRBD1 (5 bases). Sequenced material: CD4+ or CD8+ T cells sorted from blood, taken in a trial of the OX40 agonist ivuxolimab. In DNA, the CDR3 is TGTGCCAGCAGCCCGATGGGGCGGAGTTCCTATAATTCACCCCTCCACTTT. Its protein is CASSPMGRSSYNSPLHF. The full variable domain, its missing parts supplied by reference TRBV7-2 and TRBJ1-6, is GAGVSQSPSNKVTEKGKDVELRCDPISGHTALYWYRQSLGQGLEFLIYFQGNSAPDKSGLPSDRFSAERTGGSVSTLTIQRTQQEDSAVYLCASSPMGRSSYNSPLHFGNGTRLTVT.